These 8 T cell receptor beta chains came from one sample sequenced in a study of Graves' ophthalmopathy and Graves' hyperthyroidism. From RNA, the CDR3 regions of TCR beta chains were amplified and sequenced. A first-round RT-PCR used HTBI primers, followed by a second-round multiplex PCR. TCRdb used MiXCR to reprocess the multiplex PCR reads, holding one entry per CDR3 protein. This table holds around 1.1 million distinct CDR3 sequences, less than 45% found once. Sample: peripheral blood or thyroid tissue (not recorded which). The receptors stem from an adult man with Graves' hyperthyroidism.

The table lists this clonotype with many counts. The chain carries TRBV16 and TRBJ1-1; D call uncertain. This CDR3 is built from 11 residues. Per the germline V gene, CDR1 is KGHSY and CDR2 is FQNENV. V was clipped by 8 bases and J by 9 bases, with 13 bases between them. This CDR3 is CASSASIQAFF. Here the CDR3 DNA reads TGTGCCAGCTCCGCGAGTATTCAAGCTTTCTTT.

This clonotype was seen many times. The V and J genes are TRBV20-1 and TRBJ1-1, with TRBD1 identical over 7 bases. The CDR3 has 15 residues. With 5 bases clipped from V and 6 bases from J, the junction kept 15 bases outside the gene matches. The germline V gene has CDR1 DFQATT and CDR2 SNEGSKA (reference sequence). Here the CDR3 reads CSAQGGGAIPAEAFF. The DNA of the CDR3 is TGCAGTGCTCAGGGGGGAGGGGCGATCCCCGCTGAAGCTTTCTTT.

For the CDR3, the DNA is TGTGCCAGCAGTTACGACAGGCTCTCATGGCCCCAGCATTTT. Encoded protein: CASSYDRLSWPQHF. This chain joins TRBV6-5 and TRBJ1-5, with D tentatively TRBD1 (6 bases). The germline CDR1 and CDR2 sequences are MNHEY and SVGAGI. The CDR3 loop spans 14 amino acids. The V gene lost 2 bases and the J gene lost 9 bases, with 14 bases spanning the gap.

This clonotype was picked up one time. Mismatch with germline at one junction end may stem from a read error. The chain employs TRBV10-3 and TRBJ2-7; 9 positions match TRBD1. There are 18 residues in the CDR3. Germline V gives CDR1 ENHRY, CDR2 SYGVKD. This CDR3 is CASSVGFNTGTGYHEQYF. The DNA for the CDR3 is TGTGCCAGCAGTGTGGGGTTCAACACCGGGACAGGGTACCACGAGCAGTACTTC.

Worth noting for this clonotype: One junction end does not reproduce the germline sequence, and a read error may be involved. The chain recombines TRBV10-2 with TRBJ2-7; 11 positions agree with TRBD2. Germline V lookup: CDR1 WSHSY, CDR2 SAAADI. CDR3 size: 15 residues. CDR3 loop: CASSYLSGRAGEQYF. CDR3 nucleotide sequence: TGTGCCAGCAGTTACCTTAGCGGGAGGGCCGGCGAGCAGTACTTC.

This clonotype was recorded a few times. The chain recombines TRBV6-1 with TRBJ1-5; weak D call: TRBD1 (6 bases). The CDR3 contains 15 residues. The V end was cut by 5 bases, the J end by 5 bases, with 16 bases between. Germline CDR1 MNHNS, CDR2 SASEGT. CDR3 nucleotides: TGTGCCAGCAGTAAGGATCAGGGGTGGGATCAGCCCCAGCATTTT. Encoded protein: CASSKDQGWDQPQHF.

The chain couples TRBV7-9 to TRBJ2-7; D assignment may be TRBD1 or TRBD2 (6 bases each). V lost 8 bases, J lost 3 bases, and 23 bases lay in between. Germline V gene data show CDR1 as SEHNR and CDR2 as FQNEAQ (reference sequence). The CDR3 consists of 16 residues. The CDR3, as DNA: TGTGCCAGCGGGGCAGGGGCGCTAGCGACCGGCTACGAGCAGTACTTC. It is translated as CASGAGALATGYEQYF. Together with reference TRBV7-9 and TRBJ2-7, the CDR3 gives the full variable domain: DTGVSQNPRHKITKRGQNVTFRCDPISEHNRLYWYRQTLGQGPEFLTYFQNEAQLEKSRLLSDRFSAERPKGSFSTLEIQRTEQGDSAMYLCASGAGALATGYEQYFGPGTRLTVT.

In its sample, this clonotype was seen many times. The chain joins TRBV7-3 to TRBJ2-7; tentatively, D is TRBD2 (6 bases). The germline V gene encodes CDR1 SGHTA and CDR2 FQGTGA. The CDR3 has 15 residues. The V gene lost 3 bases and the J gene lost 3 bases, with 15 bases spanning the gap. CDR3 DNA: TGTGCCAGCAGCTTGGGGGGTCCGAGAGGCTACGAGCAGTACTTC. Amino acids: CASSLGGPRGYEQYF.